The 2 T cell receptor beta chains below were found in one sample sequenced in a study of T cell clones after liver transplantation. Method: immunoSEQ multiplex PCR; TCRdb's copy keeps in-frame clones and lacks some. The repertoire holds more than 45,000 clones, with 70% as singletons. The material sequenced was CD4+ T cells from blood, taken at the 15-month timepoint. Receptor source: a human patient who received a liver transplant. Some of the T cells may derive from the graft donor.

With respect to this clone: Other DNA sequences in the same sample also yield this CDR3. This sequence joins TRBV18 and TRBJ1-2, with 8 bases lining up with TRBD1. CDR1 KGHSH and CDR2 LQKENI come from the germline V gene. Germline trimming cut 3 bases from V and 2 bases from J; bases unmatched to any gene: 2. There are 14 residues in the CDR3. Here the CDR3 reads CASSPGTGNYGYTF. Here the CDR3 DNA reads TGTGCCAGCTCACCCGGGACAGGAAACTATGGCTACACCTTC.

This clone was recorded a few times. The rearrangement uses TRBV7-8 and TRBJ2-5; maybe TRBD1 (5 bases). The CDR3 runs to 13 residues. Trimming shortened V by 1 base and J by 7 bases, and 10 bases separated the two germline ends. Germline CDR1 and CDR2: SGHVS and FQNEAQ. The CDR3, as DNA: TGTGCCAGCAGCTTAGTCAGGGAAGGGACCCAGTACTTC. Translating it yields CASSLVREGTQYF.